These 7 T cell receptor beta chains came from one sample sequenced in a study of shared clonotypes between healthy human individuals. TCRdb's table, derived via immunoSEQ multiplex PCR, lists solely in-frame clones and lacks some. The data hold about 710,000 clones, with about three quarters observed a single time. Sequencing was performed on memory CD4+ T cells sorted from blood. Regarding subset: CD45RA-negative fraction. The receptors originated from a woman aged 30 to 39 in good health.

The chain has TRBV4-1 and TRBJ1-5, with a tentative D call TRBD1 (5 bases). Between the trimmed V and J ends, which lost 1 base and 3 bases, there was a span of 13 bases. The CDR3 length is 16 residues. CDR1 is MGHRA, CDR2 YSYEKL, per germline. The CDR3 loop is CASSQVGPGTNQPQHF. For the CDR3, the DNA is TGCGCCAGCAGCCAAGTAGGACCGGGGACCAATCAGCCCCAGCATTTT.

CDR3 DNA: TGTGCCAGCTCCCCCGGGAGAGTAGATACGCAGTATTTT. This sequence encodes CASSPGRVDTQYF. J is TRBJ2-3 and V is TRBV18; maybe TRBD2 (6 bases). There are 13 residues in the CDR3. The V end lost 6 bases, the J end lost 5 bases, and 12 bases lay between the germline ends. Germline V gene data show CDR1 as KGHSH and CDR2 as LQKENI.

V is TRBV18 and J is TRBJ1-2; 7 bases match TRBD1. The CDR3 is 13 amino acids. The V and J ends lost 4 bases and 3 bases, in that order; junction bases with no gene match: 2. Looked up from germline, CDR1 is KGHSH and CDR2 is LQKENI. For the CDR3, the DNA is TGTGCCAGCTCACTACAGGGGTACTATGGCTACACCTTC. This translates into CASSLQGYYGYTF.

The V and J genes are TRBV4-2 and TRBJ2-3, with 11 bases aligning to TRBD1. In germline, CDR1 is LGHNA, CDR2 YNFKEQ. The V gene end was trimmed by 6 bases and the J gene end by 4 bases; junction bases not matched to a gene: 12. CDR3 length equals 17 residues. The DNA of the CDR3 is TGTGCCAGCAGTGACACCTCGGACAGGGGGCGTCCAGATACGCAGTATTTT. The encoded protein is CASSDTSDRGRPDTQYF.

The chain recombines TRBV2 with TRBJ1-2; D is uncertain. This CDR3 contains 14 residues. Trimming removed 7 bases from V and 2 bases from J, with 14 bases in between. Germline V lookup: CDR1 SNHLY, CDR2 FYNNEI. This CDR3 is CASIPVSGNYGYTF. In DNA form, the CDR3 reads TGTGCCAGCATTCCAGTTTCGGGGAACTATGGCTACACCTTC.

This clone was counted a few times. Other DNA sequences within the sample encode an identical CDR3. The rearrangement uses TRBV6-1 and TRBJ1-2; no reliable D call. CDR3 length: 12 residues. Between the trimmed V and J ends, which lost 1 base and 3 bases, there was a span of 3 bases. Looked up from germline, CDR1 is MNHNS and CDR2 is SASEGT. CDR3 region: CASSEVDYGYTF. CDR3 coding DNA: TGTGCCAGCAGTGAAGTTGACTATGGCTACACCTTC.

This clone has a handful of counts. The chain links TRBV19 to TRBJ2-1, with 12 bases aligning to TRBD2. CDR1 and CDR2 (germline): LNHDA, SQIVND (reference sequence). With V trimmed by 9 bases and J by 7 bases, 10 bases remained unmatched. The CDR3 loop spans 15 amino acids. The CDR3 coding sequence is TGTGCCAGCACCGGACTAGCGGGATTGGGGAATGAGCAGTTCTTC. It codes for CASTGLAGLGNEQFF.